This TCR beta chain appears in the sequencing data of a study of T cell changes during pregnancy in multiple sclerosis. Trimming left V 4 bases short and J 2 bases short, with 8 bases between. Germline V gives CDR1 MDHEN, CDR2 SYDVKM. The CDR3 is made up of 13 amino acids. TCRdb keeps only in-frame clones here, not all; method: immunoSEQ multiplex PCR. Of about 67,000 clones in the sample, 75% to 95% are singletons; the top ten hold roughly 2.1%. The receptor comes from a female donor with multiple sclerosis, enrolled in a pregnancy study. The chain joins TRBV28 to TRBJ1-2, with D unclear. The specimen comprised peripheral blood, sampled in the first trimester of pregnancy. In DNA, the CDR3 is TGTGCCAGCAGTTACTCGGGGAACTATGGCTACACCTTC. Translated, it gives CASSYSGNYGYTF.